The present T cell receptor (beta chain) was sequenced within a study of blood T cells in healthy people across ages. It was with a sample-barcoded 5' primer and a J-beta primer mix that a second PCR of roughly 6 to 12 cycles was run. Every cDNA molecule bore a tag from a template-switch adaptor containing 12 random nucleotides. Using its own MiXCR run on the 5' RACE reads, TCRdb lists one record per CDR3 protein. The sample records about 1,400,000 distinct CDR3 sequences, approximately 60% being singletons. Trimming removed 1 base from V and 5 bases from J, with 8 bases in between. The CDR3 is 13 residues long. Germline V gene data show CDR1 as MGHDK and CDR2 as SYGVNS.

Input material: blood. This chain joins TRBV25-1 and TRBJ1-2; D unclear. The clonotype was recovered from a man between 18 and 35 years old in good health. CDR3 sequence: CASSEWASYGYTF. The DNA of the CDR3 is TGTGCCAGCAGTGAATGGGCCTCTTATGGCTACACCTTC.